A single sample is the source of the 31 T cell receptor beta chains below, sequenced in a study of blood T cell repertoires in COVID-19 (dated by TCRdb to the early 2020s). Library preparation employed the immunoSEQ multiplex PCR assay. The source is immuneACCESS, and TCRdb retained only in-frame sequences with V and J called. Part of the clones is not carried over; for the studies checked, unresolved V genes explain less than half of this, and the remainder is unexplained. The sample table records 250,000 to 300,000 clones; about nine tenths of these occur just once. The biggest ten clones account for roughly 12% of the sample. The specimen was peripheral blood. The receptors derive from a woman aged 30 to 39 with COVID-19, enrolled during active disease.

The CDR3, as DNA: TGCGCCAGCAGCTTGGAACTCACGGGGTACGAGCAGTACTTC. Translated: CASSLELTGYEQYF. The gene calls are TRBV5-1 and TRBJ2-7; D is possibly TRBD2 (5 bases). The CDR3 is 14 amino acids. Germline V CDR1 and CDR2: SGHRS, YFSETQ. The V end was cut by 0 bases, the J end by 4 bases, with 11 bases between. The variable domain in full, completed from reference TRBV5-1 and TRBJ2-7, reads KAGVTQTPRYLIKTRGQQVTLSCSPISGHRSVSWYQQTPGQGLQFLFEYFSETQRNKGNFPGRFSGRQFSNSRSEMNVSTLELGDSALYLCASSLELTGYEQYFGPGTRLTVT.

The chain recombines TRBV27 with TRBJ2-1; D remains unclear. CDR3 length equals 14 residues. CDR1 and CDR2 (germline): MNHEY, SMNVEV (reference sequence). The germline V and J ends were trimmed by 5 bases and 5 bases, with 13 bases remaining between them. This chain's CDR3 is CASSLQKQDNEQFF. The CDR3, as DNA: TGTGCCAGCAGTCTGCAAAAACAAGACAATGAGCAGTTCTTC.

This chain joins TRBV19 and TRBJ2-7; 9 bases are shared with TRBD1. The CDR3 consists of 14 residues. The trim removed 4 bases at V and 3 bases at J, leaving 4 bases unmatched. The germline V gene encodes CDR1 LNHDA and CDR2 SQIVND (reference sequence). CDR3 residues: CASSKGQGYYEQYF. CDR3 nucleotide sequence: TGTGCCAGTAGTAAGGGACAGGGATACTACGAGCAGTACTTC.

V and J are TRBV5-1 and TRBJ2-5; 8 bases are shared with TRBD2. Germline V CDR1 and CDR2: SGHRS, YFSETQ. V dropped 5 bases and J dropped 2; count of bases not matched to a gene: 5. The CDR3 sequence is 14 residues long. The CDR3 nucleotides read TGCGCCAGCAGTAGCGGGGCGCCTCAAGAGACCCAGTACTTC. Amino acid sequence: CASSSGAPQETQYF. The full variable domain, with the rest looked up from reference TRBV5-1 and TRBJ2-5, is KAGVTQTPRYLIKTRGQQVTLSCSPISGHRSVSWYQQTPGQGLQFLFEYFSETQRNKGNFPGRFSGRQFSNSRSEMNVSTLELGDSALYLCASSSGAPQETQYFGPGTRLLVL.

The rearrangement links TRBV6-5 to TRBJ1-1; TRBD1 might be the D (6 bases). This CDR3 is built from 14 residues. V lost 1 base to trimming and J lost 1 base, with 7 bases between them. From germline, CDR1 is MNHEY and CDR2 SVGAGI. The CDR3 loop is CASSYWTANTEAFF. The CDR3 region has the DNA TGTGCCAGCAGTTACTGGACAGCGAACACTGAAGCTTTCTTT.

The genes are TRBV7-9 and TRBJ1-5; D may be TRBD1 (6 bases). Deletions cut 5 bases from V and 7 bases from J, with 12 bases between. This CDR3 is 13 amino acids long. The germline V gene encodes CDR1 SEHNR and CDR2 FQNEAQ (reference sequence). The CDR3, as DNA: TGTGCCAGCAGCCAGGGGAGGGGGCAGCCCCAGCATTTT. Its protein is CASSQGRGQPQHF.

The rearrangement joins TRBV19 to TRBJ1-2, with 8 bases matching TRBD1. This CDR3 has 12 amino acids. Trimming removed 4 bases from V and 10 bases from J; junction bases left unmatched: 5. Germline V gene sequence: CDR1 LNHDA, CDR2 SQIVND (reference sequence). The CDR3 reads CASSTWTGPYTF. The CDR3 DNA follows: TGTGCCAGTAGTACCTGGACAGGGCCCTACACCTTC. The full variable domain, in which reference TRBV19 and TRBJ1-2 provide the parts outside the CDR3, is DGGITQSPKYLFRKEGQNVTLSCEQNLNHDAMYWYRQDPGQGLRLIYYSQIVNDFQKGDIAEGYSVSREKKESFPLTVTSAQKNPTAFYLCASSTWTGPYTFGSGTRLTVV.

V usage is TRBV5-1 and J usage is TRBJ2-1, with TRBD2 matching 8 bases. Germline CDR1 SGHRS, CDR2 YFSETQ. The junction had 7 bases not matched to a gene; V was cut back by 0 bases and J by 8 bases. The CDR3 is 15 amino acids. As DNA, the CDR3 is TGCGCCAGCAGCTTGGTTTCCGGGACTAGGGATGAGCAGTTCTTC. It encodes CASSLVSGTRDEQFF.

The gene calls are TRBV21-1 and TRBJ2-7; TRBD1 reflects the table's D call only, with no check against the DNA. TRBV21-1 is shown as a pseudogene. CDR3 size: 17 residues. The CDR3 DNA sequence: TGTGCCAGCAGCAAGTCTCGGCAGGCCCCTAGGGGGTACGAGCAGTACTTC. Its translation is CASSKSRQAPRGYEQYF.

This chain links TRBV28 with TRBJ1-1, with TRBD1 identical over 7 bases. Losses at the gene ends were 7 bases for V and 0 bases for J; bases not matched to a gene: 8. The CDR3 runs 15 residues. CDR1 is MDHEN, CDR2 SYDVKM, per germline. The CDR3 sequence: CASTPSDRLNTEAFF. The DNA of the CDR3 is TGTGCCAGCACCCCCTCGGACAGGCTGAACACTGAAGCTTTCTTT.

The chain carries TRBV9 and TRBJ2-3; 7 nucleotides align to TRBD1. Germline V gives CDR1 SGDLS, CDR2 YYNGEE. The CDR3 spans 15 residues. Unmatched junction bases numbered 4, after V lost 1 base and J lost 2 bases. The CDR3 nucleotides are TGTGCCAGCAGCGTAATGGGACAGTTCACAGATACGCAGTATTTT. This codes for CASSVMGQFTDTQYF.

V and J are TRBV5-1 and TRBJ1-6; 8 bases are a match to TRBD1. The CDR3 is 14 amino acids. J lost 10 bases, V lost 3 bases, and 6 bases had no gene match. CDR1 is SGHRS and CDR2 is YFSETQ in the germline V gene. CDR3 bases: TGCGCCAGCAGCTCGGGGACAGGCAGCTCACCCCTCCACTTT. This translates into CASSSGTGSSPLHF.

The CDR3 protein is CASSRQVNSYNEQFF. CDR3 DNA: TGTGCCAGCAGCCGGCAGGTAAACTCCTACAATGAGCAGTTCTTC. The rearrangement joins TRBV5-4 to TRBJ2-1; D is ambiguous. From germline, CDR1 is SGHNT and CDR2 YYREEE (reference sequence). V was pared by 4 bases and J by 0 bases, with 11 bases between. The CDR3 consists of 15 residues. Based on the CDR3 plus reference TRBV5-4 and TRBJ2-1, the full variable domain is ETGVTQSPTHLIKTRGQQVTLRCSSQSGHNTVSWYQQALGQGPQFIFQYYREEENGRGNFPPRFSGLQFPNYSSELNVNALELDDSALYLCASSRQVNSYNEQFFGPGTRLTVL.

The V call is TRBV5-6, the J call TRBJ1-5; D is unclear. Trimming removed 2 bases from V and 2 bases from J, with 5 bases in between. Germline CDR1 reads SGHDT; CDR2 reads YYEEEE. The CDR3 runs to 13 residues. The CDR3 spells CASSFGGNQPQHF. For the CDR3, the DNA is TGTGCCAGCAGCTTCGGAGGCAATCAGCCCCAGCATTTT.

The chain joins TRBV7-9 to TRBJ1-6, with D uncertain. The CDR3 is 16 amino acids. With 0 bases removed from V and 4 bases from J, the gap between germline ends came to 10 bases. Per the germline V gene, CDR1 is SEHNR and CDR2 is FQNEAQ (reference sequence). The chain's CDR3 is CASSLAWALYNSPLHF. The CDR3 nucleotides read TGTGCCAGCAGCTTAGCATGGGCCCTTTATAATTCACCCCTCCACTTT.

V usage is TRBV6-5 and J usage is TRBJ1-1; D may be TRBD1 (5 bases). This CDR3 region has 13 residues. The germline gives CDR1 MNHEY, CDR2 SVGAGI. V was pared by 6 bases and J by 3 bases, with 11 bases between. The CDR3 region has the DNA TGTGCCAGCAGGCAGACGGGGGACACTGAAGCTTTCTTT. It translates to CASRQTGDTEAFF.

The chain joins TRBV6-5 to TRBJ2-2; 7 positions match TRBD1. There are 15 residues in the CDR3. Losses at the gene ends were 6 bases for V and 2 bases for J; bases not matched to a gene: 6. Germline loops: CDR1 MNHEY, CDR2 SVGAGI. This CDR3 reads CASSPDRPNTGELFF. The CDR3 nucleotides read TGTGCCAGCAGCCCGGACAGGCCAAACACCGGGGAGCTGTTTTTT.

The gene calls are TRBV29-1 and TRBJ1-2, with D perhaps TRBD1 (5 bases). Germline V gives CDR1 SQVTM, CDR2 ANQGSEA. V dropped 7 bases and J dropped 3 bases, with 9 bases sitting between them. The CDR3 loop spans 11 amino acids. The CDR3 DNA sequence: TGCAGCGGAACAGGAGACTATGGCTACACCTTC. This encodes CSGTGDYGYTF. Using reference TRBV29-1 and TRBJ1-2 for the parts outside the CDR3, the full variable domain is SAVISQKPSRDICQRGTSLTIQCQVDSQVTMMFWYRQQPGQSLTLIATANQGSEATYESGFVIDKFPISRPNLTFSTLTVSNMSPEDSSIYLCSGTGDYGYTFGSGTRLTVV.

The chain links TRBV11-2 to TRBJ2-1; 8 bases line up with TRBD2. This CDR3 comprises 18 residues. J lost 8 bases, V lost 3 bases, and 18 bases had no gene match. Germline-derived CDR1 and CDR2 are SGHAT and FQNNGV. CDR3 amino acids: CASSFTLLSRGGTHEQFF. Here the CDR3 DNA reads TGTGCCAGCAGCTTTACCCTACTTTCCCGCGGGGGGACCCATGAGCAGTTCTTC.

The V gene is TRBV9, the J gene TRBJ2-3, with 10 nucleotides matching TRBD2. V lost 1 base and J lost 1; bases outside the gene matches: 3. Germline CDR1 and CDR2: SGDLS and YYNGEE. This CDR3 spans 16 amino acids. In DNA, the CDR3 is TGTGCCAGCAGCGTACTAGCGGGGGTTGGCACAGATACGCAGTATTTT. It encodes CASSVLAGVGTDTQYF.

This clone was seen a few times. The rearrangement joins TRBV18 to TRBJ1-6, with 7 bases fitting TRBD1. The CDR3 length is 16 residues. From germline, CDR1 is KGHSH and CDR2 LQKENI. Losses at the gene ends were 4 bases for V and 6 bases for J; bases not matched to a gene: 9. As DNA, the CDR3 is TGTGCCAGCTCACTCAACCCGGGGACAGCTAATTCACCCCTCCACTTT. It yields the protein CASSLNPGTANSPLHF.

The gene calls are TRBV29-1 and TRBJ1-2, with D perhaps TRBD1 (6 bases). Germline loops: CDR1 SQVTM, CDR2 ANQGSEA. This CDR3 is 12 amino acids long. Trimming removed 6 bases at V and 8 bases at J, with 16 bases between. The CDR3 loop is CSVSRGVDGYTF. CDR3 sequence (DNA): TGCAGCGTGAGCAGGGGCGTGGACGGCTACACCTTC.

The genes are TRBV7-2 and TRBJ2-3; TRBD2 might be the D (5 bases). Per the germline V gene, CDR1 is SGHTA and CDR2 is FQGNSA. This CDR3 contains 17 residues. The V and J ends lost 4 bases and 4 bases respectively, with 21 bases between them. CDR3 sequence reads: CASSSERKPYWSDTQYF. DNA of the CDR3: TGTGCCAGCAGCTCGGAGCGGAAACCCTACTGGTCAGATACGCAGTATTTT. The complete variable domain, with remaining parts taken from reference TRBV7-2 and TRBJ2-3, reads GAGVSQSPSNKVTEKGKDVELRCDPISGHTALYWYRQSLGQGLEFLIYFQGNSAPDKSGLPSDRFSAERTGGSVSTLTIQRTQQEDSAVYLCASSSERKPYWSDTQYFGPGTRLTVL.

The chain carries TRBV10-3 and TRBJ2-3; 9 bases agree with TRBD2. J gave up 3 bases and V 4 bases, and 11 bases lay outside the gene matches. The CDR3 is made up of 17 amino acids. Per germline, CDR1 ENHRY and CDR2 SYGVKD. The CDR3 protein is CAISVAPAGGQTDTQYF. The CDR3 nucleotides read TGTGCCATCAGTGTTGCTCCAGCGGGGGGTCAGACAGATACGCAGTATTTT.

The table lists this clone with a count of one. The J gene is TRBJ1-2, the V gene TRBV6-5; D not resolved. This CDR3 contains 13 residues. Germline CDR1 is MNHEY and CDR2 is SVGAGI. Trimming took off 0 bases at V and 5 bases at J, with 7 bases between the two ends. CDR3 sequence reads: CASSYSTAYGYTF. CDR3 in DNA: TGTGCCAGCAGTTACTCGACTGCTTATGGCTACACCTTC.

As concerns this clone: Different DNA sequences within this sample yield the same CDR3. The chain uses TRBV9 and TRBJ2-5, with TRBD2 identical over 11 bases. This CDR3 is 15 amino acids long. V dropped 2 bases and J dropped 5; count of bases not matched to a gene: 5. Germline lookup yields CDR1 SGDLS and CDR2 YYNGEE. CDR3 loop: CASSVLAGGPETQYF. The CDR3 region has the DNA TGTGCCAGCAGCGTCTTAGCGGGGGGGCCCGAGACCCAGTACTTC.

This chain uses TRBV5-1 with TRBJ2-2; TRBD2 agrees at 15 bases. Losses at the gene ends were 4 bases for V and 2 bases for J; bases not matched to a gene: 6. The CDR3 is 18 residues long. Germline V gene lookup returns CDR1 SGHRS and CDR2 YFSETQ. The CDR3 loop reads CASSRGLAGGSNTGELFF. The CDR3 nucleotides are TGCGCCAGCAGCAGGGGACTAGCGGGGGGTTCAAACACCGGGGAGCTGTTTTTT. The entire variable domain, with the rest obtained from reference TRBV5-1 and TRBJ2-2, is as follows: KAGVTQTPRYLIKTRGQQVTLSCSPISGHRSVSWYQQTPGQGLQFLFEYFSETQRNKGNFPGRFSGRQFSNSRSEMNVSTLELGDSALYLCASSRGLAGGSNTGELFFGEGSRLTVL.

Note on this clone: The sample carries other DNA sequences with the same CDR3. The chain employs TRBV5-1 and TRBJ2-3; 12 bases match TRBD2. The CDR3 is made up of 16 amino acids. The germline V gene has CDR1 SGHRS and CDR2 YFSETQ. V gave up 0 bases and J gave up 1 base; unmatched junction bases: 0. The CDR3 DNA reads as TGCGCCAGCAGCTTGGGACTAGCGGGGGGCACAGATACGCAGTATTTT. Translated, it gives CASSLGLAGGTDTQYF.

V is TRBV18 and J is TRBJ1-1, with D tentatively TRBD1 (5 bases). The germline V and J ends were trimmed by 0 bases and 2 bases, with 10 bases remaining between them. CDR1 and CDR2 from the germline V gene are KGHSH and LQKENI. This CDR3 region has 15 residues. Here the CDR3 reads CASSPPLGRNTEAFF. CDR3 in DNA: TGTGCCAGCTCACCACCATTGGGGCGAAACACTGAAGCTTTCTTT.

This clone was seen once. The rearrangement links TRBV19 to TRBJ1-2, with D possibly TRBD1 on 6 matching bases. The CDR3 contains 14 residues. CDR1 is LNHDA and CDR2 is SQIVND in the germline V gene (reference sequence). Trimming removed 8 bases from V and 4 bases from J, with 17 bases in between. CDR3 amino acids: CASRTDLTGYGYTF. In DNA form, the CDR3 reads TGTGCCAGTCGGACAGATCTAACGGGCTATGGCTACACCTTC.

This chain uses TRBV20-1 with TRBJ2-3, with TRBD1 as a possible D gene (7 bases). V was cut by 8 bases and J by 10 bases, with 16 bases left in between. The CDR3 extends over 11 amino acids. Germline V gene data show CDR1 as DFQATT and CDR2 as SNEGSKA (reference sequence). Here the CDR3 reads CSPRAGGPQYF. The CDR3 coding sequence is TGCAGTCCCCGAGCAGGGGGGCCGCAGTATTTT.